This T cell receptor (beta chain) was sequenced for a study of blood T cell repertoires in COVID-19. The CDR3 totals 16 residues. The germline V and J ends were trimmed by 7 bases and 3 bases, with 21 bases remaining between them. Germline values: CDR1 LNHDA, CDR2 SQIVND (reference sequence). Original methodology: Using reference gene primer amplification, nucleated cell counts were estimated. Sequencing was performed with immunoSEQ multiplex PCR; in TCRdb, only in-frame clones are kept and a portion is missing. V, J and clone size are taken as reported in that table, and D and trimming were inferred from the DNA itself. The table lists about 240,000 clones, roughly 80% of them singletons, with approximately 10% in the top ten.

V is TRBV19 and J is TRBJ1-1; possible D gene TRBD1, 5 bases. The clonotype originates from a woman at least 80 years old with acute or convalescent COVID-19. The sample consisted of peripheral blood. The CDR3 DNA reads TGTGCCAGTACCCCCGGGGGTTGGTCGTTCGACACTGAAGCTTTCTTT. The encoded protein is CASTPGGWSFDTEAFF.